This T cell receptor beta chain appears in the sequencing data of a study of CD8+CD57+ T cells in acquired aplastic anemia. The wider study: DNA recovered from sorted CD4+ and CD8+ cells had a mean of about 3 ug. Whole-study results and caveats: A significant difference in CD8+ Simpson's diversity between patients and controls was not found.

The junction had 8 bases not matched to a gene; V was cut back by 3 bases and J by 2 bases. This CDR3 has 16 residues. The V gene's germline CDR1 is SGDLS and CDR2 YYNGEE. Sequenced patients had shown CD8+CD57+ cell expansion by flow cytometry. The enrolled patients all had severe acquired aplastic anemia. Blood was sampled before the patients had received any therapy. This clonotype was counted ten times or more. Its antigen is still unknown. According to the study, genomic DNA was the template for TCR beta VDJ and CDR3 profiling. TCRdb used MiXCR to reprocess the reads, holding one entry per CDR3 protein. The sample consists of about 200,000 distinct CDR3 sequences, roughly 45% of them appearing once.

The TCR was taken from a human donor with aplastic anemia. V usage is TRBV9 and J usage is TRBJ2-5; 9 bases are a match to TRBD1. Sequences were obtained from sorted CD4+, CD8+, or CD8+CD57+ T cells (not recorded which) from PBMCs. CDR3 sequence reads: CASSEGTGIGQETQYF. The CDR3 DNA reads TGTGCCAGCAGCGAGGGGACAGGGATTGGACAAGAGACCCAGTACTTC.